This TCR beta chain was documented in a study of T-cell memory formation after mild COVID-19. The overall study: TCR clusters mostly belonged to single donors. Study-level results: From day 15 to 85, contracting clones were balanced between CD4 and CD8, whereas later expanders leaned toward CD4+.

This clonotype was seen more than once but under ten times. Its antigen is not identified. 5'RACE, which relied on constant-segment primers, yielded TCR alpha and TCR beta cDNA libraries carrying sample barcodes and UMIs. A single record per CDR3 protein comes from TCRdb applying MiXCR to the 5' RACE reads. Of hundreds of thousands of distinct CDR3 sequences in the sample, around 28% were seen once. V was cut by 8 bases and J by 8 bases, with 10 bases left in between. CDR3 size: 11 residues. Germline lookup yields CDR1 MNHEY and CDR2 SVGEGT. The rearrangement joins TRBV6-2 or TRBV6-3 to TRBJ2-1; no clear D gene. The sequence derives from an adult woman who had mild COVID-19 (a few samples of this study predate the infection). Cell type and time point are not known. Input material: PBMCs or a T cell subset sorted from them (not recorded which). CDR3 in amino acids: CASSGVDEQFF. As DNA, the CDR3 is TGTGCCAGCTCTGGGGTGGATGAGCAGTTCTTC.